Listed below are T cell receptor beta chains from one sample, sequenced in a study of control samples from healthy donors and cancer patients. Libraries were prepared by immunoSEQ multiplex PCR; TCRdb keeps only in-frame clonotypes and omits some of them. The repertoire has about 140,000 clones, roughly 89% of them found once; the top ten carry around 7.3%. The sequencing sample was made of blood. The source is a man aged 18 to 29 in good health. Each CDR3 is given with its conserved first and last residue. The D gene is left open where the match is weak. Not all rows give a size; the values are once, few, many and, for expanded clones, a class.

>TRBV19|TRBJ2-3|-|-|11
CASRKRDTQYF
TGTGCCAGTAGAAAGCGAGATACGCAGTATTTT
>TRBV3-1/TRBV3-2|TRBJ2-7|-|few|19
CASSQARPAISWGGDEQYF
TGTGCCAGCAGCCAGGCTAGGCCCGCTATTTCGTGGGGGGGCGACGAGCAGTACTTC
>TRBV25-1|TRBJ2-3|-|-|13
CASSTSLTDTQYF
TGTGCCAGCAGTACAAGTCTCACAGATACGCAGTATTTT
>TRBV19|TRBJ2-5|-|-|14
CASSGTSNWETQYF
TGTGCCAGTAGCGGGACCTCCAATTGGGAGACCCAGTACTTC
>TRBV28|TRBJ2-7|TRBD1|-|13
CASSDRGWAEQYF
TGTGCCAGCAGTGACAGGGGCTGGGCCGAGCAGTACTTC
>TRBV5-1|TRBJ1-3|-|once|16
CASSFFSQGGGNTIYF
TGCGCCAGCAGCTTCTTTTCCCAGGGCGGCGGAAACACCATATATTTT
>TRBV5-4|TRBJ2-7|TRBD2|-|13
CATTSGGTYEQYF
TGTGCCACGACTAGCGGGGGGACCTACGAGCAGTACTTC
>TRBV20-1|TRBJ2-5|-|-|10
CSGVEETQYF
TGCAGTGGGGTCGAAGAGACCCAGTACTTC
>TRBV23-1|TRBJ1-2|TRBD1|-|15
CAAPKQVGGRYGYTF
TGCGCAGCCCCCAAACAGGTAGGGGGCAGGTATGGCTACACCTTC
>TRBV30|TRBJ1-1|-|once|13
CAWSVQVNTEAFF
TGTGCCTGGAGTGTACAGGTTAACACTGAAGCTTTCTTT
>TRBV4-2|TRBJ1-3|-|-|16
CASSQDTANSGNTIYF
TGTGCCAGCAGCCAAGATACAGCGAACTCTGGAAACACCATATATTTT
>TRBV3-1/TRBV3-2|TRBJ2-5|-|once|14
CASSQEGLQETQYF
TGTGCCAGCAGCCAAGAAGGGCTCCAAGAGACCCAGTACTTC
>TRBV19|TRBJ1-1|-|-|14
CASGPGHQNTEAFF
TGTGCCAGTGGCCCGGGACACCAAAACACTGAAGCTTTCTTT
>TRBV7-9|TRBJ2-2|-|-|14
CASSLATETGELFF
TGTGCCAGCAGCTTAGCTACAGAGACCGGGGAGCTGTTTTTT
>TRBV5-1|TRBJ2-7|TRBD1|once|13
CASSRDRDHEQYF
TGCGCCAGCAGCAGGGACAGGGATCACGAGCAGTACTTC
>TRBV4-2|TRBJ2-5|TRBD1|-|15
CASSHIGTDQETQYF
TGTGCCAGCAGCCATATAGGGACAGACCAAGAGACCCAGTACTTC
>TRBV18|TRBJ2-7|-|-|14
CASSPGGLAYEQYF
TGTGCCAGCTCACCCGGGGGGCTGGCCTACGAGCAGTACTTC
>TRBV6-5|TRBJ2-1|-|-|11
CASTRYNEQFF
TGTGCCAGCACCCGGTACAATGAGCAGTTCTTC
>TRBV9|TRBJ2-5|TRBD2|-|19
CASSGAPGLAGSTGETQYF
TGTGCCAGCAGCGGAGCCCCGGGACTAGCGGGTTCCACTGGGGAGACCCAGTACTTC
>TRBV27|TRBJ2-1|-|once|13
CASSRQSYNEQFF
TGTGCCAGCAGTCGACAGTCTTACAATGAGCAGTTCTTC
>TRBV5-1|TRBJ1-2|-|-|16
CASSLVGQGRTAGYTF
TGCGCCAGCAGCTTGGTAGGTCAAGGGCGGACAGCGGGCTACACCTTC
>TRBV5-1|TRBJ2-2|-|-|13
CASSLQNTGELFF
TGCGCCAGCAGCCTTCAGAACACCGGGGAGCTGTTTTTT
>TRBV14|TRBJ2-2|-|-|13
CASSLQYTGELFF
TGTGCCAGCAGCCTTCAATACACCGGGGAGCTGTTTTTT
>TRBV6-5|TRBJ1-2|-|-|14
CASSPLTRGDGYTF
TGTGCCAGCAGTCCCCTGACAAGAGGGGATGGCTACACCTTC
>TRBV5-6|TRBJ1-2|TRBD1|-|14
CASSLGGTDYGYTF
TGTGCCAGCAGCTTGGGAGGGACAGACTATGGCTACACCTTC
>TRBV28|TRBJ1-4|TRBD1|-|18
CASSPSGTGGPDNEKLFF
TGTGCCAGCAGTCCGTCCGGGACAGGGGGCCCAGATAATGAAAAACTGTTTTTT
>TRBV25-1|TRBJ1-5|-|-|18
CASSDLGQLHVSNQPQHF
TGTGCCAGCAGTGACCTTGGACAGTTACATGTGAGCAATCAGCCCCAGCATTTT
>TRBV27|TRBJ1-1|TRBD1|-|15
CASSSSTGGGTEAFF
TGTGCCAGCAGTTCCTCGACAGGGGGGGGGACTGAAGCTTTCTTT
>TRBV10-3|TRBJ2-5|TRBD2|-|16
CAISDVGGFGQETQYF
TGTGCCATCAGTGATGTGGGGGGGTTTGGGCAAGAGACCCAGTACTTC
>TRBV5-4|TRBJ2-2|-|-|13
CASSEGPNGELFF
TGTGCCAGCAGCGAGGGACCCAACGGGGAGCTGTTTTTT